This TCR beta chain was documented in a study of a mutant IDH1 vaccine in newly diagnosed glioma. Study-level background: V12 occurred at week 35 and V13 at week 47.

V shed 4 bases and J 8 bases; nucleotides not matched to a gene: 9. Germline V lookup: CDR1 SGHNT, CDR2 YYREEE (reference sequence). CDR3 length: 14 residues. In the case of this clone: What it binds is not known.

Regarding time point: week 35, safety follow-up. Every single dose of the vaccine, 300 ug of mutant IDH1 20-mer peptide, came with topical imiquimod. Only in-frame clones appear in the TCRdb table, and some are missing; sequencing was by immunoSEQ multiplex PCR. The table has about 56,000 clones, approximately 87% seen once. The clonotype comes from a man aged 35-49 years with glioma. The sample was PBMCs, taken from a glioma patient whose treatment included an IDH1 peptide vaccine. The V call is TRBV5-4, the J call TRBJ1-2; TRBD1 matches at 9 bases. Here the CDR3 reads CASSRDRAIEGYTF. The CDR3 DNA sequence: TGTGCCAGCAGCCGGGACAGGGCAATAGAGGGCTACACCTTC.